A selection of T cell receptor beta chains follows, all from one sample in a study of cytomegalovirus exposure and HLA in healthy donors. The assay was immunoSEQ multiplex PCR, and TCRdb's table has in-frame clones only and misses some. The table includes approximately 150,000 clones, around four fifths detected once. Sequenced sample: PBMCs. The receptors were sampled from a boy between 2 and 15 years old in good health and CMV-seronegative. Each CDR3 is given with its conserved first and last residue.

j_call | v_call | cdr3_aa
TRBJ2-3 | TRBV5-1 | CASSLAWTGEDTQYF
TRBJ2-7 | TRBV4-2 | CASSQGSMAYEQYF
TRBJ2-1 | TRBV7-9 | CASSDDSIRDRVDNEQFF
TRBJ2-7 | TRBV10-1 | CASSESQGTYEQYF
TRBJ1-2 | TRBV19 | CASSIQGARGYTF
TRBJ2-1 | TRBV30 | CAWGFLDRDGNEQFF
TRBJ2-4 | TRBV19 | CASTEGEGQGIQYF
TRBJ2-5 | TRBV5-6 | CASSFWQGQGAREQYF
TRBJ2-1 | TRBV2 | CASSEALLAGVYNEQFF
TRBJ1-6 | TRBV25-1 | CASSDLQGDNSPLHF
TRBJ1-6 | TRBV27 | CASSSLTGKNSPLHF
TRBJ2-7 | TRBV7-9 | CASSLQGPYEQYF
TRBJ2-2 | TRBV5-6 | CASSQRQGYTGELFF
TRBJ2-7 | TRBV7-9 | CASSFDRTYEQYF
TRBJ1-5 | TRBV6-6 | CASSYPLSGNQPQHF
TRBJ2-1 | TRBV14 | CASSQDPAGGILYNEQFF
TRBJ2-3 | TRBV11-3 | CASSFLRASGRNTQYF
TRBJ2-7 | TRBV11-3 | CASSSPGTGVYEQYF
TRBJ2-7 | TRBV5-1 | CASSFGQTYEQYF
TRBJ1-6 | TRBV10-3 | CAISDSTARNSPLHF
TRBJ2-5 | TRBV4-3 | CASSQDRRVLIEQYF
TRBJ1-2 | TRBV4-1 | CASSKNGEDANYGYTF
TRBJ1-1 | TRBV25-1 | CASSEVVTGEAFF
TRBJ1-1 | TRBV7-9 | CASSLAGRILVEAFF
TRBJ1-5 | TRBV27 | CASGGAGQPQHF
TRBJ1-3 | TRBV5-4 | CASSLAGPSGNTIYF
TRBJ1-1 | TRBV9 | CASSETTGVDTEAFF
TRBJ2-2 | TRBV27 | CASRPIWGPDTGELFF
TRBJ1-4 | TRBV30 | CAWAPGGGIYEKLFF
TRBJ1-3 | TRBV19 | CANPQGATGNTIYF
TRBJ2-6 | TRBV4-3 | CASSQESSGANVLTF
TRBJ1-1 | TRBV15 | CATSRDFRQEMNTEAFF
TRBJ2-3 | TRBV9 | CASSVVAAGADTQYF
NA | TRBV27 | CASGSGRAVPEQYF
TRBJ1-5 | TRBV7-9 | CASSRTGEGQPQHF
TRBJ2-3 | TRBV7-2 | CASSRREAGGSGTQYF
TRBJ2-7 | TRBV2 | CASSGDGYEQYF
TRBJ1-3 | TRBV6-5 | CASSRTASSGNTIYF
TRBJ2-7 | TRBV27 | CASSLSLESEQYF
TRBJ2-7 | TRBV27 | CASSSLSAASAEQYF
TRBJ1-2 | TRBV4-2 | CASSQDGGRGYTF
TRBJ1-2 | TRBV6-6 | CASSLDGDSNYGYTF
TRBJ2-7 | TRBV27 | CASSLFDGRGYEQYF
TRBJ1-3 | TRBV14 | CASSQPGAGNTIYF
TRBJ1-4 | TRBV15 | CATSRDQGARGEKLFF